This paragraph covers one T cell receptor (beta chain) sequence. Its antigen is not known. The data belong to a study of cytomegalovirus exposure and HLA in healthy donors. Whole-study context: One earlier analysis, a look at approximately 190 million T cells, found some 110 million unique TCR beta sequences. Study results and limitations: No immune exposure information besides CMV serostatus was available. A later analysis reportedly identified an Asian-associated ancestry cluster as carrying fewer N-insertions than the approximately 670-donor mean.

With 3 bases removed from V and 4 bases from J, the gap between germline ends came to 6 bases. The CDR3 runs to 13 residues. Germline values: CDR1 SEHNR, CDR2 FQNEAQ (reference sequence). The PCR used 60 Vbeta and 13 Jbeta primers. The data were produced by immunoSEQ multiplex PCR, yet TCRdb's version contains in-frame clones alone and is incomplete. Of roughly 66,000 clones in the sample, around 80% were seen once. This chain joins TRBV7-9 and TRBJ1-4, with D possibly matching TRBD1 (5 bases). Sequenced material: PBMCs. The sequence was obtained from a man aged 45 to 65 in good health and CMV-seronegative. The chain's CDR3 is CASSFGGNEKLFF. Written as DNA, the CDR3 is TGTGCCAGCAGCTTCGGGGGTAATGAAAAACTGTTTTTT.